The T cell receptor (beta chain) described here comes from a study of vaccination and CD4 T cells after COVID-19. Overall study context: Cellular stimulation was performed using overlapping spike peptides derived from SARS-CoV-2, HCoV-NL63, HCoV-OC43 and HCoV-229E.

CD4+ T cells that had been cultured provided DNA sequenced with the Oncomine TCR Beta short-read assay. MiXCR, run by TCRdb on the PCR reads, gives a single entry per CDR3 protein. This sample has 9,000 or so distinct CDR3 sequences, with approximately 48% found just once. In the case of this clonotype: Its antigen is not identified.

Sample treatment: roughly 11-day PBMC culture with coronavirus spike peptide pools or control peptides (ViraFEST assay). Gathering of the CD4+ T cells, from the unexposed donor, took place before the COVID-19 pandemic (2011-2018). The germline CDR1 and CDR2 sequences are MNHEY and SVGEGT. The CDR3 is 14 amino acids. V trimming: 10 bases; J trimming: 7 bases; junction bases outside the gene matches: 11. The material sequenced was CD4+ T cells from blood, cultured in vitro. This TCR was recovered from a human donor in good health. V gene TRBV6-2 or TRBV6-3 combines with J gene TRBJ2-1; 9 bases map to TRBD1. As DNA, the CDR3 is TGTGCCACTATCCCAGGGACAGGGCGGAATGAGCAGTTCTTC. Amino acids: CATIPGTGRNEQFF.